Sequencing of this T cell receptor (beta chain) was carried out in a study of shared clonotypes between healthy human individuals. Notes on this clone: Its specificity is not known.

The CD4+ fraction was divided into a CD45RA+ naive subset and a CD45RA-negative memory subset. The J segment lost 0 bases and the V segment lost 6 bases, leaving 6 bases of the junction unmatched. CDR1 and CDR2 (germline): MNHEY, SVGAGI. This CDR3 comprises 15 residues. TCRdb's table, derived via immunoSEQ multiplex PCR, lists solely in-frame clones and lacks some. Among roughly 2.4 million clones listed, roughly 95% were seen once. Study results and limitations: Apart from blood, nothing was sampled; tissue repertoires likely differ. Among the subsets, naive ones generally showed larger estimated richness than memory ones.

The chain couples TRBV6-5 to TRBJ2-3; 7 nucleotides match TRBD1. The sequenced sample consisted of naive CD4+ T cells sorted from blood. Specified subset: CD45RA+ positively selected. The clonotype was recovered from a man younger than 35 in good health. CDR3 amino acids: CASRLGQASTDTQYF. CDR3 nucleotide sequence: TGTGCCAGCAGACTAGGACAGGCTAGCACAGATACGCAGTATTTT.